The 13 T cell receptor beta chains in this list originate from one sample, sequenced in a study of T-cell memory formation after mild COVID-19. TCRdb re-analysed the 5' RACE reads in MiXCR, keeping a single row per CDR3 protein. This sample has some 350,000 distinct CDR3 sequences, with approximately 15% found just once. Sequencing input: PBMCs or a T cell subset sorted from them (not recorded which). These receptors were collected from a man aged 18-30 years who had mild COVID-19 (a few samples of this study predate the infection). Cell type and time point are not known.

This clonotype was seen more than once but under ten times. This chain links TRBV7-9 with TRBJ2-5; D perhaps matches TRBD1 (6 bases). Per the germline V gene, CDR1 is SEHNR and CDR2 is FQNEAQ (reference sequence). This CDR3 contains 15 residues. Trimming took 5 bases from V and 2 from J, leaving 15 bases between them. The CDR3 DNA is TGTGCCAGCAGCGGACGAGGAGACAGGCAAGAGACCCAGTACTTC. Translation: CASSGRGDRQETQYF.

A few counts support this clonotype. The rearrangement uses TRBV6-4 and TRBJ2-1, with TRBD2 matching 9 bases. From germline, CDR1 is MRHNA and CDR2 SNTAGT. This CDR3 has 16 residues. After removal of 2 bases from V and 4 bases from J, the junction contained 6 bases not matched to a gene. CDR3: CASSDGWTSEYNEQFF. As DNA, the CDR3 is TGTGCCAGCAGTGACGGATGGACTAGCGAGTACAATGAGCAGTTCTTC.

This clonotype was observed a handful of times. The rearrangement joins TRBV20-1 to TRBJ1-4, with 7 nucleotides matching TRBD1. The CDR3 length is 12 residues. Germline trimming cut 6 bases from V and 7 bases from J; bases unmatched to any gene: 5. The germline V gene has CDR1 DFQATT and CDR2 SNEGSKA (reference sequence). In nucleotides, the CDR3 is TGCAGTGCGTCGGGACAGTCTGAAAAACTGTTTTTT. It encodes CSASGQSEKLFF.

This chain joins TRBV5-1 and TRBJ2-3; D ambiguous. There are 14 residues in the CDR3. CDR1 is SGHRS and CDR2 is YFSETQ in the germline V gene. Trimming cost V 0 bases and J 4 bases, with 9 bases left between them. The CDR3: CASSLVQAADTQYF. The CDR3 DNA sequence: TGCGCCAGCAGCTTGGTGCAAGCCGCAGATACGCAGTATTTT. The full variable domain, completed using reference TRBV5-1 and TRBJ2-3, is KAGVTQTPRYLIKTRGQQVTLSCSPISGHRSVSWYQQTPGQGLQFLFEYFSETQRNKGNFPGRFSGRQFSNSRSEMNVSTLELGDSALYLCASSLVQAADTQYFGPGTRLTVL.

J is TRBJ1-3 and V is TRBV6-5; D call uncertain. The CDR3 runs 14 residues. V gave up 5 bases and J gave up 1 base, with 9 bases separating them. CDR1 MNHEY and CDR2 SVGAGI come from the germline V gene. The CDR3 nucleotides are TGTGCCAGCAGTCCGAGATTTTCTGGAAACACCATATATTTT. It is translated as CASSPRFSGNTIYF.

The chain joins TRBV6-5 to TRBJ2-2, with D hard to call. The germline V gene has CDR1 MNHEY and CDR2 SVGAGI. The CDR3 runs 13 residues. Trimming stripped 6 bases from V and 0 bases from J, with 5 bases between. The CDR3 here is CASSYTNTGELFF. As DNA, the CDR3 is TGTGCCAGCAGCTATACGAACACCGGGGAGCTGTTTTTT.

The chain employs TRBV5-4 and TRBJ2-5, with TRBD1 as a possible D gene (5 bases). V shed 0 bases and J shed 1 base, with 10 bases lying between them. Germline CDR1 SGHNT, CDR2 YYREEE (reference sequence). The CDR3 length is 15 residues. The CDR3 nucleotides are TGTGCCAGCAGCTTGGATATCCAGGGCCAAGAGACCCAGTACTTC. It encodes CASSLDIQGQETQYF.

The chain carries TRBV6-5 and TRBJ2-1; 10 nucleotides line up with TRBD1. The CDR3 has 13 amino acids. With 6 bases clipped from V and 9 bases from J, the junction kept 5 bases outside the gene matches. Germline assignment: CDR1 MNHEY and CDR2 SVGAGI. CDR3 sequence (DNA): TGTGCCAGCAGAGGACAGGGGGGTCTTGAGCAGTTCTTC. Its protein product is CASRGQGGLEQFF.

The V call is TRBV12-3 or TRBV12-4, the J call TRBJ2-5; weak D call: TRBD2 (7 bases). Trimming cost V 3 bases and J 7 bases, with 12 bases left between them. CDR3 length equals 13 residues. The DNA for the CDR3 is TGTGCCAGCAGTTTGAGGGGGGGCCCGACCCAGTACTTC. Amino acids: CASSLRGGPTQYF.

The chain joins TRBV6-5 to TRBJ1-5, with TRBD1 identical over 8 bases. V lost 4 bases to trimming and J lost 6 bases; unmatched junction nucleotides: 8. The CDR3 sequence is 15 residues long. Germline CDR1 MNHEY, CDR2 SVGAGI. This CDR3 reads CASSSRQGSSQPQHF. The DNA for the CDR3 is TGTGCCAGCAGTTCCCGACAGGGGAGTAGTCAGCCCCAGCATTTT.

This clonotype has only a few counts. The conserved phenylalanine or tryptophan normally closing the CDR3 is absent here, so this likely arose from a read error. The DNA is omitted, as the CDR3 cannot be located on it reliably, and the CDR3 follows TCRdb's listing. V usage is TRBV23-1 and J usage is TRBJ1-2. TRBV23-1 is sorted into the ORF group, with uncertain function. The CDR3 comprises 9 residues, both ends counted. CDR3 residues: CASREVRTL.

This clonotype was counted a few times. The CDR3 is CASSTERGGADTQYF. For the CDR3, the DNA is TGCGCCAGCAGCACAGAACGCGGGGGGGCAGATACGCAGTATTTT. The chain employs TRBV4-1 and TRBJ2-3; 9 bases match TRBD2. Losses at the gene ends were 5 bases for V and 4 bases for J; bases not matched to a gene: 7. Germline V CDR1 and CDR2: MGHRA, YSYEKL. This CDR3 region has 15 residues.

The chain has TRBV20-1 and TRBJ1-5; D is uncertain. Germline CDR1 DFQATT, CDR2 SNEGSKA (reference sequence). Between the trimmed V and J ends, which lost 6 bases and 3 bases, there was a span of 9 bases. CDR3 length: 12 residues. The CDR3 is CSAGRSNQPQHF. CDR3 bases: TGCAGTGCAGGACGGTCCAATCAGCCCCAGCATTTT.